This T cell receptor (beta chain) was recorded in a study of beta chain features in type 1 diabetes. The authors reverse transcribed all of the isolated RNA, so sequencing captured expressed TCRB transcripts. Sequencing used immunoSEQ multiplex PCR; TCRdb keeps in-frame clones, though not all of them. The data show over 25,000 clones, with 45% to 65% seen just once and roughly 1.5% held by the top ten. Regarding the study as a whole: TCRB CDR3s were moderately but significantly shorter in Type 1 diabetes patients in all four CD4+ subsets. For cells with high TCR expression, cDNA sequencing could yield over-representation. Diminished insertions and augmented deletions at VDJ junctions characterized type 1 diabetes patients.

Each donor gave one heparinised blood draw averaging about 110 mL. There are a few counts of this clone. The antigen is not known. This CDR3 region has 14 residues. Trimming removed 4 bases from V and 5 bases from J, with 16 bases in between. Germline lookup yields CDR1 SGHRS and CDR2 YFSETQ. The rearrangement joins TRBV5-1 to TRBJ2-7, with a weak D call TRBD2 (5 bases). This TCR was recovered from a woman aged 18-29 years with type 1 diabetes. Sequencing was performed on Tregs from blood. The CDR3: CASSSTPSSNEQYF. The DNA of the CDR3 is TGCGCCAGCAGCAGTACCCCATCTAGCAACGAGCAGTACTTC.